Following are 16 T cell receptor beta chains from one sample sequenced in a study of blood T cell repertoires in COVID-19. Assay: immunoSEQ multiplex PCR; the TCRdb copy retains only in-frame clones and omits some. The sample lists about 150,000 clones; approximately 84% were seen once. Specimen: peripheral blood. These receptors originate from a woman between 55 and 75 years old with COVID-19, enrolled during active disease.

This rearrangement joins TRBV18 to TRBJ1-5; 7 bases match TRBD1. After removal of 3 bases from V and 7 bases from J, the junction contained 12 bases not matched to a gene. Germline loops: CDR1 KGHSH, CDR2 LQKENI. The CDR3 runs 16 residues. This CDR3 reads CASSPTTGNIDQPQHF. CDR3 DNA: TGTGCCAGCTCACCGACGACAGGGAATATAGACCAGCCCCAGCATTTT.

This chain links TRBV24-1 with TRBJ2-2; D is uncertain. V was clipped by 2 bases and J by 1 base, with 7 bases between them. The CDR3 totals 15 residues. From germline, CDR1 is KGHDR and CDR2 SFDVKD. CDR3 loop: CATSDSTWNTGELFF. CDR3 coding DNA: TGTGCCACCAGTGATTCCACATGGAACACCGGGGAGCTGTTTTTT.

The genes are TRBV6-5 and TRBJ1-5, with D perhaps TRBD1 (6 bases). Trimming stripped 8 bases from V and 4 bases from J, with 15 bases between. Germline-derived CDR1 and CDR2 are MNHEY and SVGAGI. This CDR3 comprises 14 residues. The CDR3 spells CASGSQGPNQPQHF. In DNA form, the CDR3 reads TGTGCCAGCGGATCACAGGGACCGAATCAGCCCCAGCATTTT.

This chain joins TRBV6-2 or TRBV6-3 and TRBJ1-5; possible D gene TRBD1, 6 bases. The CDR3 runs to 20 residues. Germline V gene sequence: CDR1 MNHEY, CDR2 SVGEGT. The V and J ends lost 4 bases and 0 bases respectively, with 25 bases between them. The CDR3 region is CASSLRPPGAGGFSNQPQHF. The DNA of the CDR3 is TGTGCCAGCAGTTTACGTCCTCCAGGGGCTGGTGGGTTTAGCAATCAGCCCCAGCATTTT.

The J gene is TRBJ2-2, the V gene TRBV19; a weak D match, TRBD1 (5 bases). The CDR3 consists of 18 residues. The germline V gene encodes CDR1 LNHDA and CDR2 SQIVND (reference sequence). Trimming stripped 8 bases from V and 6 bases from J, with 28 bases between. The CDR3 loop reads CASGSQSRGRVLPGELFF. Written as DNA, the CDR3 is TGTGCCAGTGGATCTCAATCCCGAGGCAGGGTCCTTCCCGGGGAGCTGTTTTTT.

The DNA of the CDR3 is TGTGCCAGCAGTTACCCAATACAGGGGGCACAGGAAAAACTGTTTTTT. Translated: CASSYPIQGAQEKLFF. V is TRBV6-2 or TRBV6-3 and J is TRBJ1-4; TRBD1 aligns across 9 bases. The CDR3 is made up of 16 amino acids. Germline CDR1 and CDR2: MNHEY and SVGEGT. Trimming removed 2 bases from V and 8 bases from J; junction bases left unmatched: 9.

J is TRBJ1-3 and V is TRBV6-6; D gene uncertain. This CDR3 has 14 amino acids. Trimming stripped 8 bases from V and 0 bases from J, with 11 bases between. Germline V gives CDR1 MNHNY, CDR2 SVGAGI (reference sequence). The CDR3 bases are TGTGCCAGCGAACAGACCCGCTCTGGAAACACCATATATTTT. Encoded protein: CASEQTRSGNTIYF.

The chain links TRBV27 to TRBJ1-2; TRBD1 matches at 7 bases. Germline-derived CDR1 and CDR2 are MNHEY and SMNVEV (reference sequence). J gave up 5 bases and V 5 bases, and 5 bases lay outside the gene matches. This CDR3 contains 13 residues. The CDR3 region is CASSPRQGYGYTF. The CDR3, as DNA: TGTGCCAGCAGTCCAAGACAGGGATATGGCTACACCTTC.

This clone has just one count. Here the CDR3 reads CASSQDPRAGTQVYQPQHF. The DNA for the CDR3 is TGCGCCAGCAGCCAAGACCCCCGGGCCGGGACTCAGGTTTATCAGCCCCAGCATTTT. The V call is TRBV4-1, the J call TRBJ1-5; D may be TRBD1 (5 bases). Germline values: CDR1 MGHRA, CDR2 YSYEKL. This CDR3 is 19 amino acids long. V shed 0 bases and J shed 5 bases, with 23 bases lying between them.

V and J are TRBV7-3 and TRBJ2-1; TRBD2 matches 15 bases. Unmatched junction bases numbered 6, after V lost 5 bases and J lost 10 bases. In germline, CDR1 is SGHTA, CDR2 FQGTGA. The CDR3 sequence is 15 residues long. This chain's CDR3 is CASSQGLAGGGEQFF. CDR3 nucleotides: TGTGCCAGCAGCCAGGGACTAGCGGGAGGAGGCGAGCAGTTCTTC.

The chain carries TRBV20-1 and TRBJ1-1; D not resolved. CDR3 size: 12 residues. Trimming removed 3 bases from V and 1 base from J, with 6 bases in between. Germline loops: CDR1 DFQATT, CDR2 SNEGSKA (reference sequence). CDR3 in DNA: TGCAGTGCTAGTACAGAGAACACTGAAGCTTTCTTT. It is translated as CSASTENTEAFF.

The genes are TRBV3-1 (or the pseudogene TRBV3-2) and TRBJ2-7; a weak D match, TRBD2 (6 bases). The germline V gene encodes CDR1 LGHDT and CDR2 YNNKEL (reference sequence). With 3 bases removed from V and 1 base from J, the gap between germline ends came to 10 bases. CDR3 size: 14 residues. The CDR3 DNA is TGTGCCAGCAGCCAGGGACTCGATTCCTACGAGCAGTACTTC. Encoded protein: CASSQGLDSYEQYF.

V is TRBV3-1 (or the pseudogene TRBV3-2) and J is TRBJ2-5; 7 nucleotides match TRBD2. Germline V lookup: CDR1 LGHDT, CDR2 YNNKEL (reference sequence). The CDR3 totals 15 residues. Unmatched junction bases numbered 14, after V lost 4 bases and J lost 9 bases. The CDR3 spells CASSRGDATRGAQYF. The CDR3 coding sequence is TGTGCCAGCAGCCGCGGGGACGCTACTCGGGGGGCCCAGTACTTC.

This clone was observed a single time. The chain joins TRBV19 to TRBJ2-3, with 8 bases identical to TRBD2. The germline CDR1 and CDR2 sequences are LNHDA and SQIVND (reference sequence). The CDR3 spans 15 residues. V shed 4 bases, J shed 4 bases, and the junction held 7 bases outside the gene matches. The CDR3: CASSTLAGKADTQYF. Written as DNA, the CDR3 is TGTGCCAGTAGTACCTTAGCGGGAAAGGCAGATACGCAGTATTTT. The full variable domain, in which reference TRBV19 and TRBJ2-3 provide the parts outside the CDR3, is DGGITQSPKYLFRKEGQNVTLSCEQNLNHDAMYWYRQDPGQGLRLIYYSQIVNDFQKGDIAEGYSVSREKKESFPLTVTSAQKNPTAFYLCASSTLAGKADTQYFGPGTRLTVL.

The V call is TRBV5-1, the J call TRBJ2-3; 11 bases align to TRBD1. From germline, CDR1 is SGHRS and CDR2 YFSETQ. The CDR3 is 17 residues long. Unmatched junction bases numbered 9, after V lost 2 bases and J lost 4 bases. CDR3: CASSLKSGDRGADTQYF. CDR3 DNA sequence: TGCGCCAGCAGCTTAAAGAGCGGGGACAGGGGGGCAGATACGCAGTATTTT. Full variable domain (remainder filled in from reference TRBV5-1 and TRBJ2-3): KAGVTQTPRYLIKTRGQQVTLSCSPISGHRSVSWYQQTPGQGLQFLFEYFSETQRNKGNFPGRFSGRQFSNSRSEMNVSTLELGDSALYLCASSLKSGDRGADTQYFGPGTRLTVL.

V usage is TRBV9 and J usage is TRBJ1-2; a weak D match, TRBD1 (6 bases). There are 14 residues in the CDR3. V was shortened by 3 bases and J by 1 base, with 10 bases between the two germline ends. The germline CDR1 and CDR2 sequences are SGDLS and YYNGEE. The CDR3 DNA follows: TGTGCCAGCAGCGGGACAGCACATAACTATGGCTACACCTTC. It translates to CASSGTAHNYGYTF.